This T cell receptor (beta chain) was identified during a study of cytomegalovirus exposure and HLA in healthy donors. PCR involved 60 Vbeta and 13 Jbeta primers. TCRdb's table, derived via immunoSEQ multiplex PCR, lists solely in-frame clones and lacks some. The repertoire table contains about 87,000 clones. Trimming at V came to 2 bases and at J to 5 bases, leaving 8 bases not matched to a gene. Looked up from germline, CDR1 is MGHRA and CDR2 is YSYEKL. This CDR3 has 15 amino acids. This chain uses TRBV4-1 with TRBJ1-1; TRBD1 matches at 7 bases. The sample taken for sequencing was PBMCs. This TCR derives from a man aged 45-65 years in good health and CMV-seropositive. The CDR3 sequence: CASSQPERGQTEAFF. The CDR3 bases are TGCGCCAGCAGCCAACCCGAGAGGGGGCAAACTGAAGCTTTCTTT.